One and the same sample provided the 21 T cell receptor beta chains below, sequenced in a study of PD-1 blockade in classical Hodgkin lymphoma. This sample's time point: cycle 4 day 1 (C4D1), after 6 weeks of nivolumab. Every one of the patients relapsed after autologous stem cell transplantation (brentuximab vedotin exposure was variable). The repertoire was sequenced with immunoSEQ multiplex PCR; TCRdb's copy has only in-frame clones and lacks some. The table includes 100,000 or so clones, about nine tenths detected once. The specimen comprised peripheral blood mononuclear cells (PBMCs), sampled before the fourth cycle of nivolumab. These receptors were obtained from a human donor with classical Hodgkin lymphoma.

This clone was observed a single time. The V gene is TRBV30, the J gene TRBJ2-7; 7 bases are shared with TRBD2. V lost 3 bases to trimming and J lost 3 bases; unmatched junction nucleotides: 17. CDR3 length equals 17 residues. The germline gives CDR1 GTSNPN, CDR2 SVGIG (reference sequence). The chain's CDR3 is CAWSDSLWAGEVYEQYF. Written as DNA, the CDR3 is TGTGCCTGGAGCGACTCCCTTTGGGCGGGAGAGGTCTACGAGCAGTACTTC.

This clone was found once. The J gene is TRBJ2-3, the V gene TRBV29-1; 10 positions agree with TRBD2. Germline V CDR1 and CDR2: SQVTM, ANQGSEA. V lost 3 bases, J lost 10 bases, and 7 bases stayed unmatched. The CDR3 runs 13 residues. The CDR3 region is CSVDASGRGAQYF. DNA of the CDR3: TGCAGCGTTGACGCTAGCGGGAGAGGGGCGCAGTATTTT.

V gene TRBV11-1 combines with J gene TRBJ2-3, with 13 bases aligning to TRBD2. The junction had 14 bases not matched to a gene; V was cut back by 2 bases and J by 6 bases. This CDR3 contains 19 residues. Germline loops: CDR1 SGHAT, CDR2 FQDESV (reference sequence). This CDR3 is CASSLFPTWTSGRWDTQYF. DNA of the CDR3: TGTGCCAGCAGCTTATTCCCCACTTGGACTAGCGGGAGATGGGATACGCAGTATTTT.

V usage is TRBV10-3 and J usage is TRBJ1-4; weak D call: TRBD1 (5 bases). The CDR3 length is 17 residues. V dropped 2 bases and J dropped 2 bases, with 15 bases sitting between them. Germline V gene data show CDR1 as ENHRY and CDR2 as SYGVKD. Written as DNA, the CDR3 is TGTGCCATCAGTGAGAAGTTGGCAGGGCCTACTAATGAAAAACTGTTTTTT. Its translation: CAISEKLAGPTNEKLFF.

The chain recombines TRBV2 with TRBJ2-6; D not resolved. V was clipped by 4 bases and J by 0 bases, with 13 bases between them. This CDR3 spans 17 amino acids. Germline loops: CDR1 SNHLY, CDR2 FYNNEI. CDR3 sequence reads: CASSGGTASSGANVLTF. DNA of the CDR3: TGTGCCAGCAGTGGAGGTACAGCCTCCTCTGGGGCCAACGTCCTGACTTTC.

This clone was counted a few times. The J gene is TRBJ1-2, the V gene TRBV19; D unresolved. Per the germline V gene, CDR1 is LNHDA and CDR2 is SQIVND (reference sequence). V dropped 6 bases and J dropped 4 bases, with 12 bases sitting between them. CDR3 size: 13 residues. The CDR3 nucleotides read TGTGCCAGTAGCCCGCCGGGGAGCTATGGCTACACCTTC. This encodes CASSPPGSYGYTF.

This chain uses TRBV9 with TRBJ2-7; D is tentatively TRBD1 or TRBD2 (5 bases each). Germline V gives CDR1 SGDLS, CDR2 YYNGEE. This CDR3 has 14 residues. Trimming took off 3 bases at V and 5 bases at J, with 15 bases between the two ends. The CDR3 nucleotides read TGTGCCAGCAGCGACGGACAAAGAGGGGACGAGCAGTACTTC. Translation gives CASSDGQRGDEQYF.

The chain has TRBV19 and TRBJ2-5, with 8 bases fitting TRBD2. The CDR3 length is 16 residues. V trimming: 9 bases; J trimming: 5 bases; junction bases outside the gene matches: 17. Germline V gives CDR1 LNHDA, CDR2 SQIVND (reference sequence). CDR3 residues: CASAKRTQLAVETQYF. CDR3 in DNA: TGTGCCAGCGCGAAACGGACCCAACTAGCGGTGGAGACCCAGTACTTC.

In DNA form, the CDR3 reads TGTGCCATCAGTGAGTCAGATAAGTCCCCCCTAGCGGGTTACAATGAGCAGTTCTTC. Amino acid sequence: CAISESDKSPLAGYNEQFF. The chain carries TRBV10-3 and TRBJ2-1; TRBD2 matches at 8 bases. In germline, CDR1 is ENHRY, CDR2 SYGVKD. The trim removed 0 bases at V and 4 bases at J, leaving 14 bases unmatched. This CDR3 contains 19 residues.

The CDR3 DNA sequence: TGTGCCAGCAGTGAAGCGCCGGAGGGAGGCTACACCTTC. Its protein product is CASSEAPEGGYTF. The chain carries TRBV6-1 and TRBJ1-2; D unclear. The V gene's germline CDR1 is MNHNS and CDR2 SASEGT. CDR3 length equals 13 residues. V lost 0 bases to trimming and J lost 8 bases, with 10 bases between them.

The chain uses TRBV28 and TRBJ1-2; 7 positions match TRBD1. V was clipped by 4 bases and J by 1 base; unmatched bases: 18. The germline CDR1 and CDR2 sequences are MDHEN and SYDVKM. CDR3 length equals 19 residues. The CDR3 DNA reads as TGTGCCAGCAGTTCCCTACCCCTCCGGGACAGCCAATTTAACTATGGCTACACCTTC. Its protein is CASSSLPLRDSQFNYGYTF.

This chain connects TRBV18 to TRBJ1-1; D is unclear. The germline CDR1 and CDR2 sequences are KGHSH and LQKENI. V was shortened by 0 bases and J by 1 base, with 9 bases between the two germline ends. This CDR3 has 15 amino acids. Written as DNA, the CDR3 is TGTGCCAGCTCACCACCCAACCCGGAGAACACTGAAGCTTTCTTT. It is translated as CASSPPNPENTEAFF.

This chain links TRBV19 with TRBJ1-1, with TRBD1 identical over 8 bases. V was clipped by 3 bases and J by 4 bases; unmatched bases: 16. Per the germline V gene, CDR1 is LNHDA and CDR2 is SQIVND (reference sequence). There are 18 residues in the CDR3. The CDR3 is CASSISLFWGTGGTEAFF. CDR3 nucleotides: TGTGCCAGTAGTATTTCCCTGTTTTGGGGAACAGGGGGCACTGAAGCTTTCTTT.

This clone was observed once. V and J are TRBV7-2 and TRBJ2-7, with 7 positions matching TRBD2. V lost 0 bases and J lost 5; bases outside the gene matches: 13. Germline assignment: CDR1 SGHTA and CDR2 FQGNSA. The CDR3 is 17 amino acids. The CDR3 loop is CASSLAALASSRDEQYF. DNA of the CDR3: TGTGCCAGCAGCTTAGCCGCACTAGCGTCCTCTCGGGACGAGCAGTACTTC.

The rearrangement uses TRBV5-4 and TRBJ2-7; 8 nucleotides line up with TRBD1. The V and J ends lost 3 bases and 1 base, in that order; junction bases with no gene match: 0. The CDR3 totals 13 residues. Germline CDR1 reads SGHNT; CDR2 reads YYREEE (reference sequence). The chain's CDR3 is CASSWTGSYEQYF. The CDR3 bases are TGTGCCAGCAGCTGGACAGGGTCCTACGAGCAGTACTTC.

This clone has only a few counts. The chain recombines TRBV2 with TRBJ1-3; D possibly corresponds to TRBD1 (5 bases). Germline lookup yields CDR1 SNHLY and CDR2 FYNNEI. The V end was cut by 1 base, the J end by 3 bases, with 10 bases between. The CDR3 has 15 amino acids. The CDR3 nucleotides are TGTGCCAGCAGTGAAGGAGGGAGGGGTGGAAACACCATATATTTT. Translating it yields CASSEGGRGGNTIYF.

The gene calls are TRBV15 and TRBJ2-5; 9 bases agree with TRBD1. The trim removed 0 bases at V and 7 bases at J, leaving 9 bases unmatched. The CDR3 consists of 16 residues. Germline V gene sequence: CDR1 LNHNV, CDR2 YYDKDF (reference sequence). The CDR3 DNA reads TGTGCCACCAGCAGAGATAGGGGACAGGGCTTGGCGACCCAGTACTTC. Its protein is CATSRDRGQGLATQYF. Filled out from reference TRBV15 and TRBJ2-5, the complete variable domain reads DAMVIQNPRYQVTQFGKPVTLSCSQTLNHNVMYWYQQKSSQAPKLLFHYYDKDFNNEADTPDNFQSRRPNTSFCFLDIRSPGLGDTAMYLCATSRDRGQGLATQYFGPGTRLLVL.

The chain employs TRBV5-4 and TRBJ2-7; D is ambiguous. V lost 4 bases, J lost 3 bases, and 8 bases lay in between. CDR3 size: 12 residues. Per germline, CDR1 SGHNT and CDR2 YYREEE (reference sequence). For the CDR3, the DNA is TGTGCCAGCAGCCAGGACGGCTACGAGCAGTACTTC. Translated, it gives CASSQDGYEQYF.

This chain links TRBV19 with TRBJ1-2; D is possibly TRBD1 (5 bases). V was pared by 7 bases and J by 0 bases, with 15 bases between. The CDR3 runs to 15 residues. Germline values: CDR1 LNHDA, CDR2 SQIVND (reference sequence). The CDR3 nucleotides read TGTGCCAGTATGCGGGGGGAGGCGTCTAACTATGGCTACACCTTC. It encodes CASMRGEASNYGYTF.

This rearrangement joins TRBV19 to TRBJ1-1; D possibly corresponds to TRBD1 (6 bases). Per the germline V gene, CDR1 is LNHDA and CDR2 is SQIVND (reference sequence). This CDR3 has 13 residues. V gave up 5 bases and J gave up 4 bases, with 11 bases separating them. The DNA of the CDR3 is TGTGCCAGTAGTTCCACAGGGTTCACTGAAGCTTTCTTT. It yields the protein CASSSTGFTEAFF.

The genes are TRBV11-2 and TRBJ2-2; TRBD1 aligns across 9 bases. Germline CDR1 SGHAT, CDR2 FQNNGV. The CDR3 consists of 15 residues. V trimming: 1 base; J trimming: 7 bases; junction bases outside the gene matches: 4. The CDR3 loop reads CASSLGTGGGGELFF. The CDR3 DNA is TGTGCCAGCAGCTTAGGAACAGGGGGCGGCGGGGAGCTGTTTTTT.